The 30 T cell receptor beta chains below were found in one sample sequenced in a study of regulatory T cells in long-lasting Graves disease. Time point here: newly diagnosed GD, antithyroid drugs for less than 3 months. PBMCs provided the RNA from which the TCR library was made. Combining iRepertoire HTBI primers with Arm-PCR of CDR3 regions, the authors built TCR beta libraries. MiXCR, applied by TCRdb to the multiplex PCR reads, yields one record per CDR3 protein. Of 250,000 to 400,000 distinct CDR3 sequences in the sample, 15% to 20% were seen once. Source: peripheral blood mononuclear cells (PBMCs), taken at new diagnosis, from a patient treated with antithyroid drugs. The source is a female donor with Graves disease.

Turning to this clonotype: Germline is not matched at one junction end, which may reflect a read error. The rearrangement joins TRBV12-3 or TRBV12-4 to TRBJ1-4, with unresolved D. The CDR3 is made up of 13 amino acids. CDR3 DNA: TGTGTCAGCAAGACGGCTATTAATGAAAAACTGTTTTTT. Amino acids: CVSKTAINEKLFF.

For this clonotype: At one boundary the junction diverges from the germline segment, which might be a read error. V usage is TRBV6-2 or TRBV6-3 and J usage is TRBJ2-5, with D possibly being TRBD2 (5 bases). The germline CDR1 and CDR2 sequences are MNHEY and SVGEGT. CDR3 size: 12 residues. CDR3 amino acids: CASSVLGEAQYF. The CDR3 DNA reads as TGTGCCAGCAGCGTTTTGGGAGAGGCCCAGTACTTC.

The chain links TRBV18 to TRBJ2-7; 8 bases are a match to TRBD2. Per germline, CDR1 KGHSH and CDR2 LQKENI. The length of the CDR3 is 15 residues. The V and J ends lost 6 bases and 3 bases, in that order; junction bases with no gene match: 10. The DNA for the CDR3 is TGTGCCAGCTCTAACCGCGGGGGGACCCACTACGAGCAGTACTTC. Amino acids: CASSNRGGTHYEQYF.

As to this clonotype: The junction shows a germline mismatch at one end, possibly a read error. The chain employs TRBV28 and TRBJ2-1; D perhaps matches TRBD2 (6 bases). Germline V CDR1 and CDR2: MDHEN, SYDVKM. CDR3 size: 14 residues. This CDR3 reads CASSLGGTYNEQLF. Written as DNA, the CDR3 is TGTGCCAGCAGTTTGGGGGGAACCTACAATGAGCAGCTCTTC.

This clonotype has ten or more counts. The rearrangement links TRBV14 to TRBJ2-7, with D unresolved. The length of the CDR3 is 13 residues. Looked up from germline, CDR1 is SGHDN and CDR2 is FVKESK. V lost 4 bases to trimming and J lost 3 bases, with 10 bases between them. In nucleotides, the CDR3 is TGTGCCAGCAGCCGAGGATCCTACTACGAGCAGTACTTC. Amino acids: CASSRGSYYEQYF.

On this clonotype itself: A much larger clone sits a single nucleotide away, making a read error possible. This rearrangement joins TRBV18 to TRBJ2-7; D remains ambiguous. The germline gives CDR1 KGHSH, CDR2 LQKENI. Trimming pared 3 bases from V and 3 bases from J, leaving 9 bases between. The CDR3 is 13 amino acids. CDR3 DNA: TGTGCCAGCTCACCCGGCAGGTTCTACGAGCAGTACTTC. Translating gives CASSPGRFYEQYF.

The V call is TRBV29-1, the J call TRBJ2-2, with D perhaps being TRBD1 or TRBD2 (5 bases each). The length of the CDR3 is 11 residues. Trimming left V 3 bases short and J 8 bases short, with 7 bases between. The germline CDR1 and CDR2 sequences are SQVTM and ANQGSEA. The CDR3 reads CSVEGPGELFF. CDR3 in DNA: TGCAGCGTTGAGGGACCTGGGGAGCTGTTTTTT.

In its sample, this clonotype was seen many times. The chain recombines TRBV6-5 with TRBJ2-1; tentatively, D is TRBD1 or TRBD2 (5 bases each). Germline V gene lookup returns CDR1 MNHEY and CDR2 SVGAGI. CDR3 length equals 15 residues. V was clipped by 4 bases and J by 7 bases, with 17 bases between them. In DNA form, the CDR3 reads TGTGCCAGCAGTTTTGGGACCCCGGCGGTAAATGAGCAGTTCTTC. Amino acids: CASSFGTPAVNEQFF.

On this clonotype: It differs at one base from a far larger clone, so likely a read error. The chain uses TRBV11-2 and TRBJ2-1; D is unclear. The J call is uncertain, as TRBJ2-5 better fits the DNA end. CDR1 and CDR2 from the germline V gene are SGHAT and FQNNGV. This CDR3 has 13 amino acids. CDR3 protein: CASSTYSAEIQYF. For the CDR3, the DNA is TGTGCCAGCAGCACCTATTCCGCCGAGATCCAGTACTTC.

This clonotype was found a few times. The V call is TRBV10-3, the J call TRBJ1-3; TRBD1 might be the D (5 bases). V was pared by 0 bases and J by 7 bases, with 7 bases between. The CDR3 is 13 amino acids. CDR1 and CDR2 (germline): ENHRY, SYGVKD. The CDR3 here is CAISESTGNTIYF. The CDR3 DNA follows: TGTGCCATCAGTGAGTCCACAGGTAACACCATATATTTT.

This clonotype was detected ten times or more. The chain links TRBV11-2 to TRBJ2-7; the match to TRBD2 covers 8 bases. V shed 0 bases, J shed 0 bases, and the junction held 7 bases outside the gene matches. The V gene's germline CDR1 is SGHAT and CDR2 FQNNGV. The CDR3 is made up of 17 amino acids. The CDR3 DNA reads TGTGCCAGCAGCTTAGATCGTCTAGCGGGTAACTCCTACGAGCAGTACTTC. This encodes CASSLDRLAGNSYEQYF.

This clonotype was found many times. The V and J genes are TRBV30 and TRBJ2-5; 7 nucleotides line up with TRBD1. The CDR3 covers 11 residues. V gave up 4 bases and J gave up 4 bases; unmatched junction bases: 0. Germline V gene data show CDR1 as GTSNPN and CDR2 as SVGIG (reference sequence). CDR3 sequence (DNA): TGTGCCTGGACAGGGGGAGAGACCCAGTACTTC. Translating it yields CAWTGGETQYF.

This clonotype was recorded many times. The chain combines TRBV6-2 or TRBV6-3 with TRBJ2-7; the match to TRBD1 covers 9 bases. The CDR3 is 14 residues long. The trim removed 4 bases at V and 5 bases at J, leaving 6 bases unmatched. Germline loops: CDR1 MNHEY, CDR2 SVGEGT. This CDR3 is CASSSLWDRDEQYF. DNA of the CDR3: TGTGCCAGCAGTTCCCTTTGGGACAGGGACGAGCAGTACTTC.

The chain links TRBV12-3 or TRBV12-4 to TRBJ2-5; 8 nucleotides match TRBD1. V shed 5 bases, J shed 3 bases, and the junction held 11 bases outside the gene matches. This CDR3 is built from 16 residues. Written as DNA, the CDR3 is TGTGCCAGCAGTCAAATCGGACAGGGAATTAAAGAGACCCAGTACTTC. Protein: CASSQIGQGIKETQYF.

This chain joins TRBV6-1 and TRBJ2-2, with 8 bases identical to TRBD2. The CDR3 runs 17 residues. J was trimmed by 4 bases and V by 4 bases; bases with no gene match: 11. Looked up from germline, CDR1 is MNHNS and CDR2 is SASEGT. The CDR3: CASSVMVLAEATGELFF. The CDR3 bases are TGTGCCAGCAGTGTAATGGTACTAGCGGAGGCCACCGGGGAGCTGTTTTTT.

This clonotype was counted many times. This chain links TRBV28 with TRBJ2-2; 8 nucleotides agree with TRBD1. Germline CDR1 reads MDHEN; CDR2 reads SYDVKM. J lost 5 bases, V lost 6 bases, and 5 bases had no gene match. The CDR3 totals 14 residues. Here the CDR3 reads CASRGTGGTGELFF. Written as DNA, the CDR3 is TGTGCCAGCAGAGGGACAGGCGGGACCGGGGAGCTGTTTTTT.

The table lists this clonotype with many counts. The CDR3 reads CSASIPGLAGDNEQFF. The CDR3 nucleotides are TGCAGTGCTAGTATACCGGGACTAGCGGGAGACAATGAGCAGTTCTTC. The chain is built from TRBV20-1 and TRBJ2-1; the match to TRBD2 covers 14 bases. The CDR3 covers 16 residues. Germline V CDR1 and CDR2: DFQATT, SNEGSKA (reference sequence). Germline trimming cut 3 bases from V and 5 bases from J; bases unmatched to any gene: 6.

The chain carries TRBV5-1 and TRBJ2-7, with 7 bases aligning to TRBD2. Losses at the gene ends were 6 bases for V and 7 bases for J; bases not matched to a gene: 13. In germline, CDR1 is SGHRS, CDR2 YFSETQ. This CDR3 region has 14 residues. CDR3 amino acids: CASTRGAGVPEQYF. DNA for the CDR3: TGCGCCAGCACCCGAGGGGCGGGAGTCCCAGAGCAGTACTTC. Based on the CDR3 plus reference TRBV5-1 and TRBJ2-7, the full variable domain is KAGVTQTPRYLIKTRGQQVTLSCSPISGHRSVSWYQQTPGQGLQFLFEYFSETQRNKGNFPGRFSGRQFSNSRSEMNVSTLELGDSALYLCASTRGAGVPEQYFGPGTRLTVT.

This clonotype was recorded at least ten times. V and J are TRBV18 and TRBJ1-2; 8 positions match TRBD1. Germline CDR1 and CDR2: KGHSH and LQKENI. This CDR3 spans 14 amino acids. With V trimmed by 5 bases and J by 6 bases, 8 bases remained unmatched. The CDR3 reads CASSTTGVRDGYTF. CDR3 sequence (DNA): TGTGCCAGCTCAACGACAGGGGTTAGGGATGGCTACACCTTC.

This clonotype was recorded at least ten times. CDR3 nucleotides: TGTGCCAGCAGTTCCGGACTAGCGGGAGGGCCAAGGAACAATGAGCAGTTCTTC. It encodes CASSSGLAGGPRNNEQFF. The rearrangement links TRBV6-2 or TRBV6-3 to TRBJ2-1; 15 bases align to TRBD2. Germline trimming cut 4 bases from V and 5 bases from J; bases unmatched to any gene: 9. CDR1 and CDR2 from the germline V gene are MNHEY and SVGEGT. CDR3 size: 18 residues.

Here the CDR3 reads CASSPPGSRSGNTIYF. In nucleotides, the CDR3 is TGTGCCAGCAGCCCCCCGGGTAGCCGCTCTGGAAACACCATATATTTT. The chain carries TRBV28 and TRBJ1-3; D is ambiguous. The V gene's germline CDR1 is MDHEN and CDR2 SYDVKM. The ends were cut back, 6 bases at V and 0 bases at J, with 15 bases in the middle. This CDR3 is 16 amino acids long.

This clonotype was recorded many times. The rearrangement uses TRBV28 and TRBJ2-3, with 11 bases matching TRBD2. V was pared by 5 bases and J by 2 bases, with 6 bases of the junction left unmatched. The length of the CDR3 is 16 residues. The V gene's germline CDR1 is MDHEN and CDR2 SYDVKM. The CDR3 DNA reads TGTGCCAGCAGTATACTAGCGGGAGAAGTCACAGATACGCAGTATTTT. Its translation: CASSILAGEVTDTQYF.

The gene calls are TRBV28 and TRBJ1-1; a weak D match, TRBD1 (6 bases). This CDR3 spans 17 amino acids. V was clipped by 5 bases and J by 2 bases, with 21 bases between them. CDR1 is MDHEN and CDR2 is SYDVKM in the germline V gene. Here the CDR3 reads CASSPYHGGPPNTEAFF. Here the CDR3 DNA reads TGTGCCAGCAGTCCATACCATGGGGGGCCTCCTAACACTGAAGCTTTCTTT.

The gene calls are TRBV5-5 and TRBJ2-6; D remains unclear. V was clipped by 5 bases and J by 2 bases, with 8 bases between them. The CDR3 sequence is 14 residues long. Germline CDR1 is SGHKS and CDR2 is YYEKEE (reference sequence). CDR3 DNA: TGTGCCAGCAGTGGGGAAACTGGGGCCAACGTCCTGACTTTC. Translated, it gives CASSGETGANVLTF.

This clonotype was seen a few times. The CDR3 is CASSSNPMNTEAFF. CDR3 coding DNA: TGTGCCAGCAGTTCCAACCCCATGAACACTGAAGCTTTCTTT. This chain connects TRBV6-5 to TRBJ1-1; D gene ambiguous. The V end lost 4 bases, the J end lost 0 bases, and 9 bases lay between the germline ends. The CDR3 is 14 amino acids. Germline CDR1 is MNHEY and CDR2 is SVGAGI.

The V and J genes are TRBV19 and TRBJ2-6; the match to TRBD2 covers 11 bases. The germline V gene has CDR1 LNHDA and CDR2 SQIVND (reference sequence). The CDR3 has 17 residues. The V segment lost 6 bases and the J segment 0 bases; nucleotides outside the gene matches: 4. Here the CDR3 DNA reads TGTGCCAGTAGGACCGGGACTAGCGGCTCTGGGGCCAACGTCCTGACTTTC. It yields the protein CASRTGTSGSGANVLTF.

The chain recombines TRBV11-2 with TRBJ2-1; D assignment may be TRBD1 or TRBD2 (5 bases each). This CDR3 comprises 12 residues. The germline V and J ends were trimmed by 6 bases and 10 bases, with 13 bases remaining between them. Per germline, CDR1 SGHAT and CDR2 FQNNGV. CDR3 DNA sequence: TGTGCCAGCAGTTGGGACGCCGCGGAGCAGTTCTTC. It specifies CASSWDAAEQFF.

This clonotype was observed at least ten times. The V and J genes are TRBV28 and TRBJ2-7; no clear D gene. The CDR3 has 13 amino acids. The ends were cut back, 6 bases at V and 5 bases at J, with 14 bases in the middle. Germline V CDR1 and CDR2: MDHEN, SYDVKM. CDR3 DNA sequence: TGTGCCAGCAGAGGCCTCATAGGGCACGAGCAGTACTTC. This sequence encodes CASRGLIGHEQYF. Supplemented by reference TRBV28 and TRBJ2-7, the full variable domain reads DVKVTQSSRYLVKRTGEKVFLECVQDMDHENMFWYRQDPGLGLRLIYFSYDVKMKEKGDIPEGYSVSREKKERFSLILESASTNQTSMYLCASRGLIGHEQYFGPGTRLTVT.

The chain carries TRBV19 and TRBJ1-5; D unclear. Germline V gene data show CDR1 as LNHDA and CDR2 as SQIVND (reference sequence). The germline V and J ends were trimmed by 7 bases and 3 bases, with 10 bases remaining between them. This CDR3 is built from 13 residues. The CDR3 DNA reads TGTGCCAGTAAGGAGGGCCACAATCAGCCCCAGCATTTT. Translated, it gives CASKEGHNQPQHF.

There are many counts of this clonotype. The chain uses TRBV20-1 and TRBJ2-1, with D possibly called TRBD1 or TRBD2 (6 bases each). The CDR3 runs to 21 residues. With 0 bases removed from V and 2 bases from J, the gap between germline ends came to 29 bases. Germline-derived CDR1 and CDR2 are DFQATT and SNEGSKA (reference sequence). CDR3 amino acids: CSARDVGTWWGALGAYNEQFF. The CDR3 nucleotides read TGCAGTGCTAGAGATGTTGGTACTTGGTGGGGGGCGCTTGGGGCCTACAATGAGCAGTTCTTC.